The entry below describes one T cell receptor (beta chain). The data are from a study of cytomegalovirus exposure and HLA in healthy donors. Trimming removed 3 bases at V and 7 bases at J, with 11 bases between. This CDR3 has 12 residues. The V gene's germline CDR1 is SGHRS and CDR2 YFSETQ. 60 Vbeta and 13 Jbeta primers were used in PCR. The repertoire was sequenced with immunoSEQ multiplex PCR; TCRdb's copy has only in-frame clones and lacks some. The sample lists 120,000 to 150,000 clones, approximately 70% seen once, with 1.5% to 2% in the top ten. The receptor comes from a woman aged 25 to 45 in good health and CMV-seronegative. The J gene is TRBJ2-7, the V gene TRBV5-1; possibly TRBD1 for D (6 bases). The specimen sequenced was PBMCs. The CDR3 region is CASSSTGREQYF. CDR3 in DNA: TGCGCCAGCAGCTCCACAGGGCGAGAGCAGTACTTC.